The 14 T cell receptor beta chains below all came from one sample that was sequenced in a study of blood T cell repertoires in COVID-19. The table came from immunoSEQ multiplex PCR; TCRdb's copy has only in-frame clones and leaves some out. The sample has roughly 190,000 clones; 70% to 80% are singletons. Sequences were obtained from peripheral blood. These receptors were obtained from a woman in her forties or fifties with acute or convalescent COVID-19.

This clone was recorded a few times. V usage is TRBV28 and J usage is TRBJ1-3; the D gene is possibly TRBD1 (5 bases). Between the trimmed V and J ends, which lost 6 bases and 0 bases, there was a span of 12 bases. The CDR3 totals 15 residues. Germline values: CDR1 MDHEN, CDR2 SYDVKM. CDR3 loop: CASSRQFASGNTIYF. In nucleotides, the CDR3 is TGTGCCAGCAGCCGACAGTTCGCCTCTGGAAACACCATATATTTT. Drawing the rest from reference TRBV28 and TRBJ1-3, the complete variable domain is DVKVTQSSRYLVKRTGEKVFLECVQDMDHENMFWYRQDPGLGLRLIYFSYDVKMKEKGDIPEGYSVSREKKERFSLILESASTNQTSMYLCASSRQFASGNTIYFGEGSWLTVV.

This chain links TRBV6-6 with TRBJ2-3, with D possibly being TRBD1 (6 bases). Trimming removed 2 bases at V and 3 bases at J, with 15 bases between. The CDR3 is 16 residues long. The V gene's germline CDR1 is MNHNY and CDR2 SVGAGI (reference sequence). CDR3 nucleotides: TGTGCCAGCAGTTACGGCAGGGGAATAGGGACAGATACGCAGTATTTT. Translation gives CASSYGRGIGTDTQYF.

J is TRBJ1-3 and V is TRBV29-1; D is unclear. CDR1 and CDR2 (germline): SQVTM, ANQGSEA. This CDR3 has 13 residues. With 1 base removed from V and 2 bases from J, the gap between germline ends came to 6 bases. The CDR3 loop is CSVEVSAGNTIYF. For the CDR3, the DNA is TGCAGCGTTGAAGTAAGCGCTGGAAACACCATATATTTT. Filled out from reference TRBV29-1 and TRBJ1-3, the complete variable domain reads SAVISQKPSRDICQRGTSLTIQCQVDSQVTMMFWYRQQPGQSLTLIATANQGSEATYESGFVIDKFPISRPNLTFSTLTVSNMSPEDSSIYLCSVEVSAGNTIYFGEGSWLTVV.

V gene TRBV28 combines with J gene TRBJ1-5; TRBD1 is a possible D gene (5 bases). The ends were cut back, 6 bases at V and 7 bases at J, with 13 bases in the middle. Looked up from germline, CDR1 is MDHEN and CDR2 is SYDVKM. CDR3 length: 13 residues. The CDR3 protein is CASRRTPGQPQHF. The CDR3 DNA sequence: TGTGCCAGCAGAAGGACACCTGGACAGCCCCAGCATTTT.

The V call is TRBV9, the J call TRBJ2-2; TRBD2 agrees at 11 bases. Germline values: CDR1 SGDLS, CDR2 YYNGEE. CDR3 length equals 18 residues. Trimming at V came to 0 bases and at J to 7 bases, leaving 11 bases not matched to a gene. For the CDR3, the DNA is TGTGCCAGCAGCGTAGGGGGTAGCGGGAGGGCCGCTGGCGGGGAGCTGTTTTTT. Its translation: CASSVGGSGRAAGGELFF. Using reference TRBV9 and TRBJ2-2 for the parts outside the CDR3, the full variable domain is DSGVTQTPKHLITATGQRVTLRCSPRSGDLSVYWYQQSLDQGLQFLIQYYNGEERAKGNILERFSAQQFPDLHSELNLSSLELGDSALYFCASSVGGSGRAAGGELFFGEGSRLTVL.

The chain couples TRBV25-1 to TRBJ2-7, with TRBD1 as a possible D gene (7 bases). V was clipped by 8 bases and J by 1 base, with 18 bases between them. This CDR3 is 15 amino acids long. Germline assignment: CDR1 MGHDK and CDR2 SYGVNS. This CDR3 is CASGNLRDRSYEQYF. CDR3 DNA: TGTGCCAGCGGGAACCTGCGGGACAGATCCTACGAGCAGTACTTC.

This clone was counted between two and nine times. The V and J genes are TRBV4-2 and TRBJ2-3; D possibly corresponds to TRBD2 (7 bases). V lost 0 bases and J lost 1, with 23 bases in between. CDR1 and CDR2 from the germline V gene are LGHNA and YNFKEQ. This CDR3 has 20 residues. The CDR3 region has the DNA TGTGCCAGCAGCCAAGATTTCAGGGGACTAACAGACCCTGGCACAGATACGCAGTATTTT. Translated: CASSQDFRGLTDPGTDTQYF.

In DNA, the CDR3 is TGTGCCAGCAGCACCAATCAGGATATCCATAATTCACCCCTCCACTTT. It codes for CASSTNQDIHNSPLHF. The chain uses TRBV21-1 and TRBJ1-6; the table's D call TRBD1 went unverified against the DNA. TRBV21-1 is termed a pseudogene. The CDR3 has 16 amino acids.

The V gene is TRBV7-2, the J gene TRBJ1-3; possibly TRBD1 for D (5 bases). This CDR3 spans 16 amino acids. CDR1 and CDR2 from the germline V gene are SGHTA and FQGNSA. V was clipped by 4 bases and J by 0 bases, with 13 bases between them. CDR3 region: CASSSRGSSSGNTIYF. CDR3 coding DNA: TGTGCCAGCAGCTCGCGGGGGAGCAGCTCTGGAAACACCATATATTTT.

The chain recombines TRBV19 with TRBJ1-1; a possible D gene is TRBD1 (6 bases). V lost 3 bases and J 8 bases, leaving 16 bases between the germline ends. Germline values: CDR1 LNHDA, CDR2 SQIVND (reference sequence). This CDR3 is built from 14 residues. The CDR3 is CASSINTGTMEAFF. In DNA form, the CDR3 reads TGTGCCAGTAGTATTAATACCGGGACAATGGAAGCTTTCTTT. The full variable domain, in which reference TRBV19 and TRBJ1-1 provide the parts outside the CDR3, is DGGITQSPKYLFRKEGQNVTLSCEQNLNHDAMYWYRQDPGQGLRLIYYSQIVNDFQKGDIAEGYSVSREKKESFPLTVTSAQKNPTAFYLCASSINTGTMEAFFGQGTRLTVV.

The rearrangement joins TRBV2 to TRBJ2-2; D not certain. The germline V gene encodes CDR1 SNHLY and CDR2 FYNNEI. The CDR3 is 14 amino acids. Trimming removed 6 bases at V and 0 bases at J, with 8 bases between. The CDR3 nucleotides read TGTGCCAGCAGGAGAGATTCGAACACCGGGGAGCTGTTTTTT. It is translated as CASRRDSNTGELFF. Together with reference TRBV2 and TRBJ2-2, the CDR3 gives the full variable domain: EPEVTQTPSHQVTQMGQEVILRCVPISNHLYFYWYRQILGQKVEFLVSFYNNEISEKSEIFDDQFSVERPDGSNFTLKIRSTKLEDSAMYFCASRRDSNTGELFFGEGSRLTVL.

The rearrangement links TRBV9 to TRBJ2-5, with a tentative D call TRBD2 (6 bases). V was trimmed by 2 bases and J by 5 bases, leaving 13 bases between them. Germline V CDR1 and CDR2: SGDLS, YYNGEE. The CDR3 consists of 14 residues. The CDR3 sequence is CASSVSAGRETQYF. For the CDR3, the DNA is TGTGCCAGCAGCGTCTCCGCGGGAAGGGAGACCCAGTACTTC.

The V gene is TRBV28, the J gene TRBJ1-5; D is uncertain. V shed 8 bases and J shed 1 base, with 9 bases lying between them. CDR3 length equals 13 residues. Germline V lookup: CDR1 MDHEN, CDR2 SYDVKM. The chain's CDR3 is CASAGFSNQPQHF. The CDR3 coding sequence is TGTGCCAGCGCGGGGTTCAGCAATCAGCCCCAGCATTTT.

The chain combines TRBV7-8 with TRBJ1-3, with D perhaps matching TRBD1 (5 bases). V was clipped by 4 bases and J by 4 bases, with 5 bases between them. The germline CDR1 and CDR2 sequences are SGHVS and FQNEAQ. This CDR3 is built from 12 residues. The CDR3 nucleotides are TGTGCCAGCAGCTACAGGGGAAACACCATATATTTT. Translation: CASSYRGNTIYF. The variable domain in full, completed from reference TRBV7-8 and TRBJ1-3, reads GAGVSQSPRYKVAKRGQDVALRCDPISGHVSLFWYQQALGQGPEFLTYFQNEAQLDKSGLPSDRFFAERPEGSVSTLKIQRTQQEDSAVYLCASSYRGNTIYFGEGSWLTVV.